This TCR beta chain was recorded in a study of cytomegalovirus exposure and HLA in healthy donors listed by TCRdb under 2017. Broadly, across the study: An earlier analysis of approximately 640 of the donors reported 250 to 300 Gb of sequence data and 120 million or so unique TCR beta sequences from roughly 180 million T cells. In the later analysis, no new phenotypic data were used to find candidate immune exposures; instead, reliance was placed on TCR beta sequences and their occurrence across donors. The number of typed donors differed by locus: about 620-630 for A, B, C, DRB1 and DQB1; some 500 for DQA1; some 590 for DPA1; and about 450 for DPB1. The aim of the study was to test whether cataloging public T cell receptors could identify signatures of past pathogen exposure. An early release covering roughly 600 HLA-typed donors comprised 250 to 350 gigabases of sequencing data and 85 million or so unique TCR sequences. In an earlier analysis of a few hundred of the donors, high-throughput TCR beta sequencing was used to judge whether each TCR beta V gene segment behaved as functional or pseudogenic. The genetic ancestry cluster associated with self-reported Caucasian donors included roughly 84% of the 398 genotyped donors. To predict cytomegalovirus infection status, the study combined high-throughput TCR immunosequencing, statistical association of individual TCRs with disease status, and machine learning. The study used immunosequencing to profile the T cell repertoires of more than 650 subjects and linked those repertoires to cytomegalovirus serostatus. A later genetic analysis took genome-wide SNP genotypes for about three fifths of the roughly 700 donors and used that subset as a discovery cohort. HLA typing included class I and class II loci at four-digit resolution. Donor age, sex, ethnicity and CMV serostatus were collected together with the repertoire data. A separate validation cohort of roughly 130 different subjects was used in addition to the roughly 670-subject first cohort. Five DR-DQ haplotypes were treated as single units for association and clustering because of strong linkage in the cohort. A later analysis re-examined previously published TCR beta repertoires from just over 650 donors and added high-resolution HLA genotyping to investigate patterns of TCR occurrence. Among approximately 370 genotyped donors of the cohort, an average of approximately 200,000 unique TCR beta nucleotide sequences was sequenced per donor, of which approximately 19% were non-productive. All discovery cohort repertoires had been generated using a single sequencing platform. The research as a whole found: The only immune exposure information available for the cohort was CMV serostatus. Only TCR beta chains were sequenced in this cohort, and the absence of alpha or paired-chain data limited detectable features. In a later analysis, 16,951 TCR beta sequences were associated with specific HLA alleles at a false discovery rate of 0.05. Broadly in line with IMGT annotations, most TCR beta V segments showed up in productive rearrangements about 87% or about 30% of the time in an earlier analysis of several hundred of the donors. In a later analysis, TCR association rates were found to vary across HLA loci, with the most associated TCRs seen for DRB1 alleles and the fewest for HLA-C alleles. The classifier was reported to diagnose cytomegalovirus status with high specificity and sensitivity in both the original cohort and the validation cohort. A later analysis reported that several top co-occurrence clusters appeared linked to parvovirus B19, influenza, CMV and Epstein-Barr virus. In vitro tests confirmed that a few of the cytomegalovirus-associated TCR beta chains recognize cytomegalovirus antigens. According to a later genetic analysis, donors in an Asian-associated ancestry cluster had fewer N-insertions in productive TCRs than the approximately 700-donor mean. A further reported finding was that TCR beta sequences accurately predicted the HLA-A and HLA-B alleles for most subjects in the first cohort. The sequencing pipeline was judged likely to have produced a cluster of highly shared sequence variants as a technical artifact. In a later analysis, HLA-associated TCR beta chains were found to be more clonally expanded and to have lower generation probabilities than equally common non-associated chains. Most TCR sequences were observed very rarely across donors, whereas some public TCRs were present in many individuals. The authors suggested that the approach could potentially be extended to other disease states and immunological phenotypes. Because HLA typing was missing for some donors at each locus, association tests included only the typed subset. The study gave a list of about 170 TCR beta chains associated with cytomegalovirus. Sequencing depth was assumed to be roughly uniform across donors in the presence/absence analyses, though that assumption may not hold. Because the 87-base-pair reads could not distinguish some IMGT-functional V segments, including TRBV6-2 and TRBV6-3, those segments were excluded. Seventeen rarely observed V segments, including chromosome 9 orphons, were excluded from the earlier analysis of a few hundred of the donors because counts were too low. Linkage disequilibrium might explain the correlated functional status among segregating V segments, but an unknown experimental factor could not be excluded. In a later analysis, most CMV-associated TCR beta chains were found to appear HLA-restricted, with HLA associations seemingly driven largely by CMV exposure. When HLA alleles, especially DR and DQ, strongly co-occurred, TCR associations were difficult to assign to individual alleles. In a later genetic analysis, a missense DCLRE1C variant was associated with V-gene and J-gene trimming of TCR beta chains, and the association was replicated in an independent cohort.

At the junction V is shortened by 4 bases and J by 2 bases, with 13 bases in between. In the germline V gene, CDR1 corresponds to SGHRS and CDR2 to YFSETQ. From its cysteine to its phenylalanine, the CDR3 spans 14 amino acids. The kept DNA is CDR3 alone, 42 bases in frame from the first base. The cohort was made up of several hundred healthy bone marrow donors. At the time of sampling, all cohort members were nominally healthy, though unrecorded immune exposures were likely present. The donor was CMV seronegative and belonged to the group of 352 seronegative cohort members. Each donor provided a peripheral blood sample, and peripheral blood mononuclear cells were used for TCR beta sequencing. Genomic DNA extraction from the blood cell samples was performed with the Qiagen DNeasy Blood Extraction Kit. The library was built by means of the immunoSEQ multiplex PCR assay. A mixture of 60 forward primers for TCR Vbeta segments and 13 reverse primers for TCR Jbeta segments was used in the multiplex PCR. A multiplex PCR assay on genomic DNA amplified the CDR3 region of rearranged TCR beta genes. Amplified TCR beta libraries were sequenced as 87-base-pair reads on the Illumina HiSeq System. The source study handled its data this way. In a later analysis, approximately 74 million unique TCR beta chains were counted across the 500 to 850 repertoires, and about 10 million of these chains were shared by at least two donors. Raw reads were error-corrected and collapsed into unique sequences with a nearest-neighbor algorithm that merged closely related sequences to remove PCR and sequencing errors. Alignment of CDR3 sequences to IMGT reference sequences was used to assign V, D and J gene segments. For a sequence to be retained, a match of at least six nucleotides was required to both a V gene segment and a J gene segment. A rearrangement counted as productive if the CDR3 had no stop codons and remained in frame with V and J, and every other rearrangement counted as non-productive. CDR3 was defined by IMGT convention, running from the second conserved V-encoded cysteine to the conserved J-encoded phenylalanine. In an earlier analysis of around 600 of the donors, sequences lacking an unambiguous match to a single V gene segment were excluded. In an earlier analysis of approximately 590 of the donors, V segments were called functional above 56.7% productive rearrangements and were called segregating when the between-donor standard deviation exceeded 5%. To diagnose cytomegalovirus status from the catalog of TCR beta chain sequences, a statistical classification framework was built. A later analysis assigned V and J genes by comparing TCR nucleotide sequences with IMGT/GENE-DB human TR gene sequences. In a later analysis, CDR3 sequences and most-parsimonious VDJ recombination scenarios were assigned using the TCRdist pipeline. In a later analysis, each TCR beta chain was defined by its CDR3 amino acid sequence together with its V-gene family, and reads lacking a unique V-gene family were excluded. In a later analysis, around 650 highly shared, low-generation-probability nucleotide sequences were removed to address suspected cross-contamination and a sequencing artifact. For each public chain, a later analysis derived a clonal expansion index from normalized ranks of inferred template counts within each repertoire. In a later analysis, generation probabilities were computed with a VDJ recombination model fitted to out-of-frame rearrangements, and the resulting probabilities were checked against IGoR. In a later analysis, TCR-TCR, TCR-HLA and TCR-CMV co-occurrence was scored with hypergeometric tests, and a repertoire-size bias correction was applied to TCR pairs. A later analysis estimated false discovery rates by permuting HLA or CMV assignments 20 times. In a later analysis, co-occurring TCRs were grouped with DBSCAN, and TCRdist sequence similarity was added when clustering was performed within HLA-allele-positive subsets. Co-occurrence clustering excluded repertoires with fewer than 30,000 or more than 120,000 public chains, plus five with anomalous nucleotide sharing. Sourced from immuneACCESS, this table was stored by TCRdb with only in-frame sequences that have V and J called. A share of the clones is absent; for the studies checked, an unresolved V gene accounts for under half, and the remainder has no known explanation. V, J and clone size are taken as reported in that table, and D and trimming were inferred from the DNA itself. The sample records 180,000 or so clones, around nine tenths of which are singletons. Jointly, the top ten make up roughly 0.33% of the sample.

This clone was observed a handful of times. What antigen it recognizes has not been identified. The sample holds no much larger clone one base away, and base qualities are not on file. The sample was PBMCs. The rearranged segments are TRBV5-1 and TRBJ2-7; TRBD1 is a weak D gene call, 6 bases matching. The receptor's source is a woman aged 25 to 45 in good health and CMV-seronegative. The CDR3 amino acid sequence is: CASSGQLSPYEQYF. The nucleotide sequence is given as TGCGCCAGCAGCGGACAGTTGTCCCCCTACGAGCAGTACTTC.